The rows below give T cell receptor beta chains drawn from one sample of a study of follicular helper T cells after annual influenza vaccination. Profiled with immunoSEQ multiplex PCR; TCRdb holds only in-frame clones, not every one. This table has roughly 6,600 clones, 80% to 85% appearing once. This sample comprised CXCR5+ CD38- circulating T follicular helper cells from blood, obtained 7 days after influenza vaccination. These TCRs come from an adult who received the influenza vaccine. The CDR3 runs from the conserved cysteine through the conserved F or W. A D gene is named only where the DNA matches it firmly. Not all rows give a size; the values are once, few, many and, for expanded clones, a class.

TRBJ2-1	TRBV10-3	once	NA	CAINGEAGYNEQFF	TGTGCCATCAATGGAGAAGCGGGTTACAATGAGCAGTTCTTC
TRBJ2-5	TRBV6-5	NA	NA	CASRRTGTYKETQYF	TGTGCCAGCAGGCGAACCGGGACTTACAAAGAGACCCAGTACTTC
TRBJ1-2	TRBV6-1	NA	NA	CASSVGANYGYTF	TGTGCCAGCAGTGTGGGAGCTAACTATGGCTACACCTTC
TRBJ1-1	TRBV7-8	NA	NA	CASSSYKGTDTEAFF	TGTGCCAGCAGCTCATACAAAGGGACGGACACTGAAGCTTTCTTT
TRBJ2-5	TRBV28	NA	NA	CASSPIRGVGRETQYF	TGTGCCAGCAGCCCCATAAGAGGGGTTGGGAGAGAGACCCAGTACTTC
TRBJ2-5	TRBV6-1	NA	NA	CASRLGPLVETQYF	TGTGCCAGTCGCTTGGGACCGCTAGTTGAGACCCAGTACTTC
TRBJ2-3	TRBV29-1	NA	NA	CSVDSQVIDTQYF	TGCAGCGTTGATAGTCAGGTGATAGATACGCAGTATTTT
TRBJ1-2	TRBV28	NA	NA	CASYKDYYGYTF	TGTGCCAGCTACAAGGACTACTATGGCTACACCTTC
TRBJ2-1	TRBV5-1	NA	TRBD1	CASSRDRGSGHNEQFF	TGCGCCAGCAGCCGGGACAGGGGTAGCGGCCACAATGAGCAGTTCTTC
TRBJ1-5	TRBV19	NA	NA	CASSLGSYSNQPQHF	TGTGCCAGTAGCCTGGGCAGCTATAGCAATCAGCCCCAGCATTTT
TRBJ1-1	TRBV5-1	few	TRBD1	CASSQTGAFGDTEAFF	TGCGCCAGCAGCCAAACAGGGGCCTTCGGGGACACTGAAGCTTTCTTT
TRBJ2-1	TRBV7-3	few	TRBD2	CASSRTSLAGGENEQFF	TGTGCCAGCAGCCGTACCTCCCTAGCGGGAGGGGAGAATGAGCAGTTCTTC
TRBJ2-1	TRBV6-1	NA	NA	CASRETRNEQFF	TGTGCCAGCAGGGAGACTAGAAATGAGCAGTTCTTC
TRBJ1-1	TRBV7-3	NA	NA	CASSSQVNTEAFF	TGTGCCAGCAGCTCACAGGTGAACACTGAAGCTTTCTTT
TRBJ2-7	TRBV6-5	NA	TRBD2	CASSPPGLAGGLYF	TGTGCCAGCAGCCCCCCCGGACTAGCGGGAGGATTGTACTTC
TRBJ2-1	TRBV27	NA	NA	CASRLASPTTEQFF	TGTGCCAGCAGGCTCGCATCTCCGACAACTGAGCAGTTCTTC
TRBJ1-4	TRBV19	NA	TRBD1	CASSRDRGEKLFF	TGTGCCAGTAGTCGGGACAGAGGGGAAAAACTGTTTTTT
TRBJ1-3	TRBV28	NA	NA	CASSFADTRGNTIYF	TGTGCCAGCAGTTTTGCAGACACAAGAGGAAACACCATATATTTT
TRBJ1-2	TRBV6-1	few	NA	CASSDRAYGYTF	TGTGCCAGCAGTGACAGGGCCTATGGCTACACCTTC
TRBJ2-7	TRBV7-8	NA	NA	CASSTTEGRVQYF	TGTGCCAGCAGCACTACTGAGGGGCGAGTTCAGTACTTC
TRBJ2-5	TRBV7-3	few	NA	CASSSLGETQYF	TGTGCCAGCAGCTCTTTGGGGGAGACCCAGTACTTC
TRBJ1-2	TRBV9	few	TRBD1	CASSPRISYRGIHGYTF	TGTGCCAGCAGCCCCCGCATTTCCTACAGGGGAATTCATGGCTACACCTTC
TRBJ1-2	TRBV29-1	NA	NA	CSVEVPPRNYGYTF	TGCAGCGTTGAAGTCCCACCGAGGAACTATGGCTACACCTTC
TRBJ2-1	TRBV28	NA	TRBD2	CASSLSGRANRQFF	TGTGCCAGCAGTTTAAGCGGGAGGGCCAATCGGCAGTTCTTC
TRBJ2-2	TRBV10-2	once	NA	CASRARAGELFF	TGCGCCAGCAGAGCTAGGGCCGGGGAGCTGTTTTTT
TRBJ2-5	TRBV7-2	NA	TRBD2	CASSFGLGETQYF	TGTGCCAGCAGCTTCGGACTAGGGGAGACCCAGTACTTC
TRBJ2-1	TRBV5-1	few	NA	CASSLALAYNEQFF	TGCGCCAGCAGCTTGGCCTTAGCTTACAATGAGCAGTTCTTC
TRBJ1-1	TRBV5-1	NA	NA	CASSFGTDSFTEAFF	TGCGCCAGCAGCTTCGGGACGGACTCTTTCACTGAAGCTTTCTTT